This passage covers 7 T cell receptor beta chains from one sample sequenced in a study of blood T cell repertoires in COVID-19. The table came from immunoSEQ multiplex PCR; TCRdb's copy has only in-frame clones and leaves some out. The data hold about 68,000 clones, with about 80% observed a single time. Sequencing was performed on peripheral blood. These TCRs come from a human donor in a cohort sampled during active COVID-19.

This chain connects TRBV6-2 or TRBV6-3 to TRBJ2-7; possibly TRBD2 for D (6 bases). CDR3 size: 17 residues. Germline V gene sequence: CDR1 MNHEY, CDR2 SVGEGT. Trimming took 2 bases from V and 2 from J, leaving 19 bases between them. In DNA form, the CDR3 reads TGTGCCAGCAGTTACACCCCCGGGGTAGCGGATACCTACGAGCAGTACTTC. Its translation: CASSYTPGVADTYEQYF.

The rearrangement links TRBV24-1 to TRBJ2-2; the D is unclear. Germline V gives CDR1 KGHDR, CDR2 SFDVKD. The V end was cut by 5 bases, the J end by 0 bases, with 6 bases between. The CDR3 contains 14 residues. CDR3 coding DNA: TGTGCCACCAGTGGTGAGTCGAACACCGGGGAGCTGTTTTTT. Translation: CATSGESNTGELFF.

V and J are TRBV30 and TRBJ2-1, with TRBD2 matching 13 bases. The CDR3 has 13 residues. Losses at the gene ends were 5 bases for V and 12 bases for J; bases not matched to a gene: 7. Germline CDR1 and CDR2: GTSNPN and SVGIG (reference sequence). CDR3 sequence: CAWLTSGGTRQFF. In DNA, the CDR3 is TGTGCCTGGTTGACTAGCGGGGGGACGAGGCAGTTCTTC. The complete variable domain, with remaining parts taken from reference TRBV30 and TRBJ2-1, reads SQTIHQWPATLVQPVGSPLSLECTVEGTSNPNLYWYRQAAGRGLQLLFYSVGIGQISSEVPQNLSASRPQDRQFILSSKKLLLSDSGFYLCAWLTSGGTRQFFGPGTRLTVL.

The sample holds a few counts of this clone. This chain uses TRBV29-1 with TRBJ2-1, with D tentatively TRBD2 (6 bases). Germline lookup yields CDR1 SQVTM and CDR2 ANQGSEA. The CDR3 length is 14 residues. Trimming stripped 7 bases from V and 0 bases from J, with 13 bases between. CDR3 residues: CSGLSGSSYNEQFF. The CDR3 DNA follows: TGCAGCGGACTTAGCGGAAGCTCCTACAATGAGCAGTTCTTC.

This clone appeared once. This rearrangement joins TRBV9 to TRBJ2-7; TRBD1 agrees at 7 bases. The V segment lost 0 bases and the J segment 1 base; nucleotides outside the gene matches: 4. This CDR3 comprises 15 residues. Germline V gene sequence: CDR1 SGDLS, CDR2 YYNGEE. CDR3 in amino acids: CASSVGQGPSYEQYF. Written as DNA, the CDR3 is TGTGCCAGCAGCGTAGGACAGGGACCTTCCTACGAGCAGTACTTC. Together with reference TRBV9 and TRBJ2-7, the CDR3 gives the full variable domain: DSGVTQTPKHLITATGQRVTLRCSPRSGDLSVYWYQQSLDQGLQFLIQYYNGEERAKGNILERFSAQQFPDLHSELNLSSLELGDSALYFCASSVGQGPSYEQYFGPGTRLTVT.

This chain uses TRBV10-2 with TRBJ2-2, with 11 bases fitting TRBD2. The CDR3 contains 16 residues. Germline V CDR1 and CDR2: WSHSY, SAAADI. V trimming: 5 bases; J trimming: 2 bases; junction bases outside the gene matches: 4. The CDR3 loop is CASSLTSGANTGELFF. CDR3 sequence (DNA): TGCGCCAGCAGTCTGACTAGCGGGGCAAACACCGGGGAGCTGTTTTTT.

The chain joins TRBV5-4 to TRBJ2-1; TRBD2 aligns across 9 bases. Germline V gene lookup returns CDR1 SGHNT and CDR2 YYREEE (reference sequence). The trim removed 0 bases at V and 7 bases at J, leaving 8 bases unmatched. CDR3 size: 16 residues. In nucleotides, the CDR3 is TGTGCCAGCAGCTTGGCGGCGGGGGGGCCAAGGAATGAGCAGTTCTTC. Its protein is CASSLAAGGPRNEQFF.